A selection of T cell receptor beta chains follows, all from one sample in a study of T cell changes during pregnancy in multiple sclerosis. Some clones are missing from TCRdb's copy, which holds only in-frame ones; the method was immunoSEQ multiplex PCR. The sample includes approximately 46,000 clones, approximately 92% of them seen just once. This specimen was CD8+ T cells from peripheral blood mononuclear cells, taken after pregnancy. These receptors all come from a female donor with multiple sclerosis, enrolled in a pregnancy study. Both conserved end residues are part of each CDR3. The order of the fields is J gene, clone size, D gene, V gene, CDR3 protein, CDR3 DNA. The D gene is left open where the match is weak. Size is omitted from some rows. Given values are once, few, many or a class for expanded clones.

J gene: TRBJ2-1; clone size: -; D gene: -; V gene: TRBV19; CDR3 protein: CASKGAGSYNEQFF; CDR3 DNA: TGTGCCTCCAAGGGGGCGGGGTCCTACAATGAGCAGTTCTTC
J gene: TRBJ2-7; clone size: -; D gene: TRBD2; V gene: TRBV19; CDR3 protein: CASSPRTSGYEQYF; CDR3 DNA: TGTGCCAGTAGCCCTCGGACTAGCGGCTACGAGCAGTACTTC
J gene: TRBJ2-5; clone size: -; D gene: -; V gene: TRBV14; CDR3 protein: CASSRTGAGETQYF; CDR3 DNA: TGTGCCAGCAGTAGAACAGGGGCGGGGGAGACCCAGTACTTC
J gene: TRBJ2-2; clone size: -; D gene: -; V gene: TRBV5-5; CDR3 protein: CASSYLTGTGELFF; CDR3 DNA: TGTGCCAGCAGCTACCTAACGGGGACCGGGGAGCTGTTTTTT
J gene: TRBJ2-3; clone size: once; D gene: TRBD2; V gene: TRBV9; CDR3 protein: CASSPRQRGDTDTQYF; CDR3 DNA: TGTGCCAGCAGCCCCCGCCAGCGGGGGGACACAGATACGCAGTATTTT
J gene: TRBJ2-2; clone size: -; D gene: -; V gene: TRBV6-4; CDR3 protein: CASKAGAPDTGELFF; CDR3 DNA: TGTGCCAGCAAGGCAGGCGCGCCAGACACCGGGGAGCTGTTTTTT
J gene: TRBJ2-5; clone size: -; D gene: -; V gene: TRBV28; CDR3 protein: CASSQLSGSETQYF; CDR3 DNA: TGTGCCAGCAGTCAACTTAGTGGGAGCGAGACCCAGTACTTC
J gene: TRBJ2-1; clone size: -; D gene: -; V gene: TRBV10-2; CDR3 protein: CASSPSGWSSYNEQFF; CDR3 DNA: TGCGCCAGCAGCCCAAGCGGGTGGAGCTCCTACAATGAGCAGTTCTTC
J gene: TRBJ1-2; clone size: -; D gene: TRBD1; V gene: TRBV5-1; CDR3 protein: CASSLQGASYTF; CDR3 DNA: TGCGCCAGCAGCTTGCAGGGGGCTTCCTACACCTTC
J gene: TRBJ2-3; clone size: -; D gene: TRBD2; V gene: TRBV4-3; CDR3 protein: CASSQDPSGGGDTQYF; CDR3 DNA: TGCGCCAGCAGCCAAGACCCTAGCGGGGGAGGAGATACGCAGTATTTT
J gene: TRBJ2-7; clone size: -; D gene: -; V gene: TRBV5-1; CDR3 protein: CASSFGPGTYEQYF; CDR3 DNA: TGCGCCAGCAGCTTTGGTCCGGGAACCTACGAGCAGTACTTC
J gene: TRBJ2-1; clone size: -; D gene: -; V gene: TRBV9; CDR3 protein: CASSRGSYNEQFF; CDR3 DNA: TGTGCCAGCAGTAGGGGATCCTACAATGAGCAGTTCTTC
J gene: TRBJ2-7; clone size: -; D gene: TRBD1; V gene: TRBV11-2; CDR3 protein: CASSLGGQGTEQYF; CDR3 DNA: TGTGCCAGCAGCTTAGGCGGACAGGGCACCGAGCAGTACTTC
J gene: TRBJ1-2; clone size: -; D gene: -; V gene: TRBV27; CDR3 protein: CASSNSYTGQMGYTF; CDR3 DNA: TGTGCCAGCAGTAACTCTTATACAGGACAGATGGGCTACACCTTC
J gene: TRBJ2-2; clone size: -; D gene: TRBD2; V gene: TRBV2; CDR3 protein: CASSEGSSGTGELFF; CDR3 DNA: TGTGCCAGCAGTGAAGGTTCTAGCGGAACCGGGGAGCTGTTTTTT
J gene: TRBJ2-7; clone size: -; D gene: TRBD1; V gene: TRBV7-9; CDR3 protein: CASSPDRGSLEQYF; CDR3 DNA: TGTGCCAGCAGTCCGGACAGGGGTAGCCTCGAGCAGTACTTC
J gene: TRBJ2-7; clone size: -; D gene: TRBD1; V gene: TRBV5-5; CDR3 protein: CASSSSKRDSGYYEQYF; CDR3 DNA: TGTGCCAGCAGCTCTAGTAAGAGGGACAGCGGATACTACGAGCAGTACTTC
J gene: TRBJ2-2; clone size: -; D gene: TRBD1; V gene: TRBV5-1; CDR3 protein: CASTPKAGGNTGELFF; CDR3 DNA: TGCGCCAGCACCCCAAAGGCAGGGGGTAACACCGGGGAGCTGTTTTTT
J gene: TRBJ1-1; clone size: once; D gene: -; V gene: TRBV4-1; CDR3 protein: CASSQGTENTEAFF; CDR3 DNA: TGCGCCAGCAGCCAAGGGACAGAGAACACTGAAGCTTTCTTT
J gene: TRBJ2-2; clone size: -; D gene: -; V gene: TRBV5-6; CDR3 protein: CASSLAGQGFTGELFF; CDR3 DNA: TGTGCCAGCAGCTTGGCCGGGCAGGGTTTTACCGGGGAGCTGTTTTTT
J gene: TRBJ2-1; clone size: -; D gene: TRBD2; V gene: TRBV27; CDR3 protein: CASGFTSGSSYNEQFF; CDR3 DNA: TGTGCCAGCGGTTTTACTAGCGGGAGCTCCTACAATGAGCAGTTCTTC
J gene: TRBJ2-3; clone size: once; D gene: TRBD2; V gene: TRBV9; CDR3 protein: CASSAGLAADTQYF; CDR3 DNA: TGTGCCAGCAGCGCCGGACTAGCTGCAGATACGCAGTATTTT
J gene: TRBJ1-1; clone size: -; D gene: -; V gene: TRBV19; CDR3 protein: CASSIGANTEAFF; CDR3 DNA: TGTGCCAGTAGTATAGGGGCAAACACTGAAGCTTTCTTT